These 22 T cell receptor beta chains originate from one sample sequenced in a study of blood T cell repertoires in COVID-19. TCRdb's table, derived via immunoSEQ multiplex PCR, lists solely in-frame clones and lacks some. The top ten clones hold 2.4% of a sample with around 300,000 clones, 85% to 90% of them seen once. Material: PBMCs or T cells enriched from blood (not recorded which). These TCRs come from a young woman who had recovered from COVID-19.

V is TRBV7-6 and J is TRBJ1-6, with 9 bases identical to TRBD1. Losses at the gene ends were 2 bases for V and 7 bases for J; bases not matched to a gene: 3. The germline V gene encodes CDR1 SGHVS and CDR2 FNYEAQ. This CDR3 region has 15 residues. CDR3 protein: CASSLTGQGNSPLHF. CDR3 nucleotides: TGTGCCAGCAGCTTAACCGGACAGGGGAATTCACCCCTCCACTTT. Full variable domain (remainder filled in from reference TRBV7-6 and TRBJ1-6): GAGVSQSPRYKVTKRGQDVALRCDPISGHVSLYWYRQALGQGPEFLTYFNYEAQQDKSGLPNDRFSAERPEGSISTLTIQRTEQRDSAMYRCASSLTGQGNSPLHFGNGTRLTVT.

The chain combines TRBV5-4 with TRBJ2-5; 8 bases align to TRBD2. The V and J ends lost 3 bases and 1 base, in that order; junction bases with no gene match: 2. The CDR3 runs to 14 residues. Germline V gives CDR1 SGHNT, CDR2 YYREEE (reference sequence). The CDR3 sequence: CASSSGGSQETQYF. The CDR3 region has the DNA TGTGCCAGCAGCTCGGGGGGGTCCCAAGAGACCCAGTACTTC.

The chain links TRBV2 to TRBJ1-4; 7 positions agree with TRBD1. Trimming cost V 5 bases and J 7 bases; bases outside gene matches: 7. The V gene's germline CDR1 is SNHLY and CDR2 FYNNEI. The CDR3 is 14 residues long. The CDR3 is CASSTDRPLEKLFF. CDR3 DNA sequence: TGTGCCAGCAGTACGGACAGGCCGCTTGAAAAACTGTTTTTT.

V is TRBV3-1 (or the pseudogene TRBV3-2) and J is TRBJ2-1; D ambiguous. There are 13 residues in the CDR3. Per the germline V gene, CDR1 is LGHDT and CDR2 is YNNKEL (reference sequence). V gave up 0 bases and J gave up 3 bases, with 3 bases separating them. The CDR3 region is CASSQEYYNEQFF. CDR3 sequence (DNA): TGTGCCAGCAGCCAAGAATACTACAATGAGCAGTTCTTC.

The V gene is TRBV3-1 (or the pseudogene TRBV3-2), the J gene TRBJ2-5; the match to TRBD2 covers 7 bases. Germline CDR1 and CDR2: LGHDT and YNNKEL (reference sequence). Unmatched junction bases numbered 15, after V lost 4 bases and J lost 7 bases. CDR3 length equals 16 residues. The CDR3 DNA follows: TGTGCCAGCAGCCCCGCCGGTGGCGGGGGTCTCGCGACCCAGTACTTC. As protein: CASSPAGGGGLATQYF.

The chain has TRBV7-6 and TRBJ2-1; a possible D gene is TRBD2 (6 bases). CDR3 size: 16 residues. Germline lookup yields CDR1 SGHVS and CDR2 FNYEAQ. With 4 bases removed from V and 5 bases from J, the gap between germline ends came to 18 bases. The CDR3 loop reads CASSSLRRDDHNEQFF. CDR3 bases: TGTGCCAGCAGCTCCCTACGGAGGGATGACCACAATGAGCAGTTCTTC.

V is TRBV9 and J is TRBJ1-2, with D maybe TRBD1 (6 bases). Trimming pared 4 bases from V and 2 bases from J, leaving 9 bases between. The germline V gene has CDR1 SGDLS and CDR2 YYNGEE. The CDR3 loop spans 13 amino acids. Here the CDR3 reads CASSPTGNYGYTF. The CDR3 DNA is TGTGCCAGCAGCCCGACAGGAAACTATGGCTACACCTTC.

The chain links TRBV20-1 to TRBJ2-5; perhaps TRBD1 as D (5 bases). Deletions cut 5 bases from V and 3 bases from J, with 7 bases between. This CDR3 is 11 amino acids long. CDR1 and CDR2 from the germline V gene are DFQATT and SNEGSKA (reference sequence). The DNA for the CDR3 is TGCAGTGCTGAAGGGGAAGAGACCCAGTACTTC. This codes for CSAEGEETQYF.

The V call is TRBV2, the J call TRBJ2-7; TRBD1 might be the D (6 bases). Looked up from germline, CDR1 is SNHLY and CDR2 is FYNNEI. The CDR3 runs 15 residues. Trimming removed 3 bases at V and 0 bases at J, with 12 bases between. DNA of the CDR3: TGTGCCAGCAGTGACCAGGGGCTGCCCTCCTACGAGCAGTACTTC. Translated: CASSDQGLPSYEQYF.

The V call is TRBV5-1, the J call TRBJ2-1, with a weak D call TRBD2 (6 bases). The germline CDR1 and CDR2 sequences are SGHRS and YFSETQ. The CDR3 has 15 residues. Trimming left V 4 bases short and J 5 bases short, with 16 bases between. The DNA of the CDR3 is TGCGCCAGCAGCAGACCCGGGGCGGGAAACAATGAGCAGTTCTTC. Translated, it gives CASSRPGAGNNEQFF.

The chain links TRBV5-1 to TRBJ1-5, with D maybe TRBD1 (5 bases). Per the germline V gene, CDR1 is SGHRS and CDR2 is YFSETQ. The length of the CDR3 is 14 residues. Trimming left V 3 bases short and J 3 bases short, with 10 bases between. CDR3 amino acids: CASSSGDDNQPQHF. The CDR3 DNA is TGCGCCAGCAGCTCGGGGGACGACAATCAGCCCCAGCATTTT.

The genes are TRBV30 and TRBJ1-1; D unresolved. V was shortened by 0 bases and J by 5 bases, with 4 bases between the two germline ends. The CDR3 runs to 11 residues. The germline V gene encodes CDR1 GTSNPN and CDR2 SVGIG (reference sequence). DNA of the CDR3: TGTGCCTGGAGTGTACAGACTGAAGCTTTCTTT. Amino acid sequence: CAWSVQTEAFF. The full variable domain, completed using reference TRBV30 and TRBJ1-1, is SQTIHQWPATLVQPVGSPLSLECTVEGTSNPNLYWYRQAAGRGLQLLFYSVGIGQISSEVPQNLSASRPQDRQFILSSKKLLLSDSGFYLCAWSVQTEAFFGQGTRLTVV.

About this clone: Distinct nucleotide sequences in the sample also encode this CDR3. The V and J genes are TRBV5-1 and TRBJ2-3; D may be TRBD1 (5 bases). Germline V lookup: CDR1 SGHRS, CDR2 YFSETQ. CDR3 length: 13 amino acids. V was trimmed by 4 bases and J by 4 bases, leaving 10 bases between them. This CDR3 is CASSLEGADTQYF. As DNA, the CDR3 is TGCGCCAGCAGCCTAGAAGGGGCAGATACGCAGTATTTT.

This chain joins TRBV5-4 and TRBJ2-7; TRBD1 matches 8 bases. CDR1 and CDR2 from the germline V gene are SGHNT and YYREEE (reference sequence). Losses at the gene ends were 0 bases for V and 4 bases for J; bases not matched to a gene: 6. CDR3 length: 15 amino acids. The CDR3 region has the DNA TGTGCCAGCAGCTTGGGAGGACAGGGAAGGTACGAGCAGTACTTC. Its translation is CASSLGGQGRYEQYF. The full variable domain, in which reference TRBV5-4 and TRBJ2-7 provide the parts outside the CDR3, is ETGVTQSPTHLIKTRGQQVTLRCSSQSGHNTVSWYQQALGQGPQFIFQYYREEENGRGNFPPRFSGLQFPNYSSELNVNALELDDSALYLCASSLGGQGRYEQYFGPGTRLTVT.

The rearrangement uses TRBV5-6 and TRBJ2-5; D remains ambiguous. Trimming removed 1 base from V and 1 base from J, with 8 bases in between. The CDR3 loop spans 14 amino acids. CDR1 SGHDT and CDR2 YYEEEE come from the germline V gene. The CDR3 DNA reads as TGTGCCAGCAGCTTGAGAGACTTCCAAGAGACCCAGTACTTC. It translates to CASSLRDFQETQYF.

The V call is TRBV20-1, the J call TRBJ2-1; possible D gene TRBD1, 6 bases. The CDR3 loop spans 11 amino acids. Looked up from germline, CDR1 is DFQATT and CDR2 is SNEGSKA (reference sequence). Trimming took 6 bases from V and 12 from J, leaving 15 bases between them. The CDR3 loop is CSAEQGRSQFF. The CDR3 region has the DNA TGCAGTGCCGAACAGGGTCGGTCGCAGTTCTTC.

V gene TRBV28 combines with J gene TRBJ2-5; 8 nucleotides match TRBD2. Germline assignment: CDR1 MDHEN and CDR2 SYDVKM. Losses at the gene ends were 3 bases for V and 2 bases for J; bases not matched to a gene: 8. The CDR3 is 16 residues long. CDR3 residues: CASSLLRGANQETQYF. In DNA, the CDR3 is TGTGCCAGCAGTTTGCTGCGGGGGGCGAATCAAGAGACCCAGTACTTC.

This clone was seen a single time. The chain employs TRBV12-3 or TRBV12-4 and TRBJ2-1; no firm D call. V was cut by 5 bases and J by 9 bases, with 8 bases left in between. This CDR3 has 11 amino acids. The CDR3 coding sequence is TGTGCCAGCAGTAAAGCTGGTGAGCAGTTCTTC. Residues: CASSKAGEQFF.

This clone is a singleton in its sample. The chain is built from TRBV4-2 and TRBJ1-2; perhaps TRBD1 as D (6 bases). The CDR3 length is 16 residues. V lost 0 bases, J lost 5 bases, and 16 bases lay in between. The germline CDR1 and CDR2 sequences are LGHNA and YNFKEQ. This chain's CDR3 is CASSQERGTIGYGYTF. CDR3 sequence (DNA): TGTGCCAGCAGCCAAGAAAGGGGGACGATAGGGTATGGCTACACCTTC.

The chain carries TRBV6-1 and TRBJ1-2, with 8 bases aligning to TRBD1. Germline lookup yields CDR1 MNHNS and CDR2 SASEGT. The V and J ends lost 2 bases and 8 bases, in that order; junction bases with no gene match: 4. The CDR3 consists of 13 residues. CDR3 sequence (DNA): TGTGCCAGCAGTGAACAGGGGGCGGAGGGCTACACCTTC. Translated, it gives CASSEQGAEGYTF.

The genes are TRBV2 and TRBJ1-2, with D perhaps TRBD1 (6 bases). The germline V and J ends were trimmed by 9 bases and 1 base, with 18 bases remaining between them. The V gene's germline CDR1 is SNHLY and CDR2 FYNNEI. CDR3 length: 15 amino acids. The CDR3 DNA sequence: TGTGCCAGTTTGGGGCAACAGGGAAATAACTATGGCTACACCTTC. The encoded protein is CASLGQQGNNYGYTF.

This sequence joins TRBV7-3 and TRBJ2-3; TRBD2 matches 12 bases. The V and J ends lost 5 bases and 2 bases, in that order; junction bases with no gene match: 5. The germline V gene has CDR1 SGHTA and CDR2 FQGTGA. The CDR3 runs 16 residues. The CDR3 DNA reads as TGTGCCAGCAGCCTCCTAGCGGGGGGGCCCACAGATACGCAGTATTTT. This encodes CASSLLAGGPTDTQYF.